This T cell receptor beta chain appears in the sequencing data of a study of response to subunit inactivated influenza vaccine. TCRdb analysed the RT-PCR reads with MiXCR anew, one entry per CDR3 protein. This table holds about 800,000 distinct CDR3 sequences, around 21% found once. Study observations and caveats: Only a handful of new T cells, the authors suggested, are recruited with each seasonal influenza vaccination.

V dropped 6 bases and J dropped 2; count of bases not matched to a gene: 6. The CDR3 sequence is 15 residues long. Looked up from germline, CDR1 is MRHNA and CDR2 is SNTAGT. As regards this clonotype: Antigen specificity is unknown.

Sequencing was performed on PBMCs from blood, taken 5 to 6 days after vaccination. This chain uses TRBV6-4 with TRBJ2-7, with 11 bases lining up with TRBD2. This receptor was taken from a man over 45 who received an inactivated influenza vaccine. The CDR3 coding sequence is TGTGCCAGCAGGTTCCTAGCGGGGGGCCCCTACGAGCAGTACTTC. This codes for CASRFLAGGPYEQYF.